The entry below gives a single TCR beta chain sequence along with its context. The data were taken from a study of T cell changes during pregnancy in multiple sclerosis. The CDR3 contains 15 residues. V was shortened by 5 bases and J by 5 bases, with 16 bases between the two germline ends. Germline V CDR1 and CDR2: MDHEN, SYDVKM. Sequencing was performed with immunoSEQ multiplex PCR; in TCRdb, only in-frame clones are kept and a portion is missing. The data contain about 48,000 clones, approximately 92% of them singletons. The gene calls are TRBV28 and TRBJ1-5, with D perhaps matching TRBD1 (6 bases). The clonotype was recovered from a female donor in good health, enrolled as a control in a pregnancy study. Sequenced material: CD4+ T cells from peripheral blood mononuclear cells, taken in the second trimester of pregnancy. CDR3 region: CASSPGTPGDQPQHF. CDR3 nucleotides: TGTGCCAGCAGTCCCGGGACACCAGGGGATCAGCCCCAGCATTTT.